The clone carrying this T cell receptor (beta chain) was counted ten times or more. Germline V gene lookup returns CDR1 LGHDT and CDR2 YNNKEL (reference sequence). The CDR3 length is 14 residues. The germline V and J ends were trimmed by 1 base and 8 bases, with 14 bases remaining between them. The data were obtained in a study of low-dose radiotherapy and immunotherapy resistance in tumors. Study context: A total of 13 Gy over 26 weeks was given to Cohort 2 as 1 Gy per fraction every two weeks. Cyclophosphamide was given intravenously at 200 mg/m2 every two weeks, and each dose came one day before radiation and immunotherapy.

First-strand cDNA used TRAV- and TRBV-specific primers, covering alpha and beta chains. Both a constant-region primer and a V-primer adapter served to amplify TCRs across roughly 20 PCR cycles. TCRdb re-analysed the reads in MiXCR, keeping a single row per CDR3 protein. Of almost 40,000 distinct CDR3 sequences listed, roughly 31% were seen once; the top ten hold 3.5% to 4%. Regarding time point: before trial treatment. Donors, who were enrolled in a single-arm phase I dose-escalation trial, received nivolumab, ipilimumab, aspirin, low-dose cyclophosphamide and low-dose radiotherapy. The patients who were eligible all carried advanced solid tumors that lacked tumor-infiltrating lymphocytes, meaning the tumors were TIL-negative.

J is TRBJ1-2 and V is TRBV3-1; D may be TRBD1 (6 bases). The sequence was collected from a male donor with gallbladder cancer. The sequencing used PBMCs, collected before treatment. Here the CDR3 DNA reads TGTGCCAGCAGCCAAGGCTCCACAGGGAGCGGCTACACCTTC. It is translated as CASSQGSTGSGYTF. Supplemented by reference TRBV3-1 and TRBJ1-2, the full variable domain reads DTAVSQTPKYLVTQMGNDKSIKCEQNLGHDTMYWYKQDSKKFLKIMFSYNNKELIINETVPNRFSPKSPDKAHLNLHINSLELGDSAVYFCASSQGSTGSGYTFGSGTRLTVV.